This T cell receptor (beta chain) was retrieved from a study of T cell responses to AZD1222 COVID-19 vaccine. Data came from immunoSEQ multiplex PCR; TCRdb stores just in-frame clones and leaves some out. In the table there are about 92,000 clones, roughly 93% of which are singletons. This clone was observed a single time. Antigen unknown. Study outcomes and limitations: Most donors were white British and more were female, and clonal diversity was possibly underestimated.

The sequencing here drew on peripheral blood, taken on day 0 of AZD1222 vaccination. The TCR originated in an adult in good health.

The CDR3 coding sequence is TGTGCCAGCAGCGGAGATACGCAGTATTTT. Translating it yields CASSGDTQYF. J is TRBJ2-3 and V is TRBV9; no reliable D call. CDR3 size: 10 residues. Germline V gene lookup returns CDR1 SGDLS and CDR2 YYNGEE. V lost 3 bases and J lost 5, with 1 base in between.